The following is a T cell receptor (beta chain) sequence with its context. Its antigen is unidentified. The PCR made use of 60 Vbeta and 13 Jbeta primers. Some clones are missing from TCRdb's copy, which holds only in-frame ones; the method was immunoSEQ multiplex PCR. The table shows 95,000 to 150,000 clones, with over 60% occurring only once. The germline V gene has CDR1 LNHDA and CDR2 SQIVND (reference sequence). J lost 7 bases, V lost 9 bases, and 9 bases had no gene match. CDR3 length: 13 amino acids. This specimen comes from a study of cytomegalovirus exposure and HLA in healthy donors. Whole-study results and caveats: As a later analysis showed, several of the most significant clusters appeared to be linked to common viral pathogens. Later analysis showed most CMV-associated TCR beta chains appearing HLA-restricted.

Sequencing was performed on PBMCs. J is TRBJ1-5 and V is TRBV19, with 7 bases matching TRBD1. This clonotype was sampled from a human donor in good health. The CDR3 here is CASKGAVRQPQHF. DNA for the CDR3: TGTGCCAGCAAGGGGGCGGTAAGACAGCCCCAGCATTTT. The full variable domain, completed using reference TRBV19 and TRBJ1-5, is DGGITQSPKYLFRKEGQNVTLSCEQNLNHDAMYWYRQDPGQGLRLIYYSQIVNDFQKGDIAEGYSVSREKKESFPLTVTSAQKNPTAFYLCASKGAVRQPQHFGDGTRLSIL.